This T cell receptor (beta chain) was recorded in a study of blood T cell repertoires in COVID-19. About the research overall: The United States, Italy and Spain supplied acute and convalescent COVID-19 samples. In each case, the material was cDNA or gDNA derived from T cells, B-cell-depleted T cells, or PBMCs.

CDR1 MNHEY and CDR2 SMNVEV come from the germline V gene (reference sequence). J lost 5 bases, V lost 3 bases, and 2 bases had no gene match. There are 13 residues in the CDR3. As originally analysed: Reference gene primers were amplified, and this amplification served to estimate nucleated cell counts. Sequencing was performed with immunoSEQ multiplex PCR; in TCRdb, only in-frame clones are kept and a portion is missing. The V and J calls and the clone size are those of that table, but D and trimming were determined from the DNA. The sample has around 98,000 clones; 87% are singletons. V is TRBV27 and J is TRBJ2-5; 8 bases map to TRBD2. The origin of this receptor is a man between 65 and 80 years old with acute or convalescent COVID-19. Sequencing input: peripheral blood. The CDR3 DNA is TGTGCCAGCAGTTTCGGGGGGGCTGAGACCCAGTACTTC. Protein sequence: CASSFGGAETQYF.